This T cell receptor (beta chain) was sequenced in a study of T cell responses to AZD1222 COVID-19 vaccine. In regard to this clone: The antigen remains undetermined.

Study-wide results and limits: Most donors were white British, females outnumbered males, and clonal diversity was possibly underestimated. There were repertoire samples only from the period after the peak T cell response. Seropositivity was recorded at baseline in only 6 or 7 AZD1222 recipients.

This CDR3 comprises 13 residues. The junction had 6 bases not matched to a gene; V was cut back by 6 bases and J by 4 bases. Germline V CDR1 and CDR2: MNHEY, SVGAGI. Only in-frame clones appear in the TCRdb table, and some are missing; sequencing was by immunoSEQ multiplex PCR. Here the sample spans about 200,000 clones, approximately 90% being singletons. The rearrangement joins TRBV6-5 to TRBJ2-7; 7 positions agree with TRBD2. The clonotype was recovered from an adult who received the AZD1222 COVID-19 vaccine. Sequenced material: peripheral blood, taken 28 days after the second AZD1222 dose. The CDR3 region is CASRGGEVYEQYF. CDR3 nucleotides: TGTGCCAGCAGGGGGGGGGAAGTTTACGAGCAGTACTTC.